This entry lists 19 T cell receptor beta chains sequenced from one sample in a study of T cells in women clearing cervical HPV infection. TCRdb keeps only in-frame clones here, not all; method: immunoSEQ multiplex PCR. Its listing shows 7,500 to 10,000 clones. The sequencing input was blood buffy coat. The receptors derive from a woman aged 18 to 75 with a cervical HPV16 infection that either progressed to CIN3+ or cleared (not recorded which).

As concerns this clone: The read ends 3 residues early relative to the CDR3; the germline J gene fills the gap. The V call is TRBV20-1, the J call TRBJ2-4, with 7 positions matching TRBD2. Germline V gene lookup returns CDR1 DFQATT and CDR2 SNEGSKA (reference sequence). This CDR3 spans 13 amino acids. The CDR3 bases that were read are TGCAGTGCCCCCCGGGGGGATAACTATGGT. Translation: CSAPRGDNYG. The full CDR3 reads CSAPRGDNYGQYF.

CDR3 region: CASSTQGNEQYF. The part of the CDR3 DNA that was read is TGTGCCAGTAGTACACAGGGTAACGAG. V usage is TRBV19 and J usage is TRBJ2-7, with TRBD1 as a possible D gene (6 bases). The read ends 3 residues early relative to the CDR3; the germline J gene fills the gap. The germline CDR1 and CDR2 sequences are LNHDA and SQIVND (reference sequence). CDR3 size: 12 residues. V lost 4 bases, J lost 5 bases, and 9 bases lay in between.

Measured by frequency, this clone is medium-sized. Read sequence stops 3 residues before the CDR3 end, and the germline J gene provides the missing end. The chain combines TRBV20-1 with TRBJ2-4, with 8 bases matching TRBD2. Germline CDR1 DFQATT, CDR2 SNEGSKA (reference sequence). The CDR3 spans 15 residues. The J segment lost 5 bases and the V segment lost 5 bases, leaving 11 bases of the junction unmatched. The part of the CDR3 DNA that was read is TGCAGTGCTGCACTCGGGGGGGCGAAACAAAACATT. This codes for CSAALGGAKQNI. The whole CDR3 sequence reads CSAALGGAKQNIQYF.

Points on this clone: The read finishes 3 residues shy of the CDR3 end, and the germline J gene is used to complete it. This sequence joins TRBV18 and TRBJ1-1, with D unresolved. The CDR3 extends over 14 amino acids. Per germline, CDR1 KGHSH and CDR2 LQKENI. V lost 3 bases and J 2 bases, leaving 10 bases between the germline ends. This CDR3 reads CASSPSRGNTEAFF. CDR3 bases read: TGTGCCAGCTCACCGTCTCGGGGTAACACTGAA.

As concerns this clone: The CDR3 is cut off 3 residues early in the read; its end comes from the germline J gene. This chain links TRBV5-1 with TRBJ1-1, with 9 bases lining up with TRBD1. The germline gives CDR1 SGHRS, CDR2 YFSETQ. The trim removed 4 bases at V and 0 bases at J, leaving 7 bases unmatched. The CDR3 sequence is 16 residues long. CDR3: CASSPRTGDLNTEAFF. CDR3 bases read: TGCGCCAGCAGCCCAAGGACAGGGGATCTGAACACTGAA. The full variable domain, completed using reference TRBV5-1 and TRBJ1-1, is KAGVTQTPRYLIKTRGQQVTLSCSPISGHRSVSWYQQTPGQGLQFLFEYFSETQRNKGNFPGRFSGRQFSNSRSEMNVSTLELGDSALYLCASSPRTGDLNTEAFFGQGTRLTVV.

On this clone itself: The read is 3 residues too short to cover the CDR3 end, so that end is filled in from the germline J gene. This rearrangement joins TRBV19 to TRBJ2-3; D is unresolved. The CDR3 consists of 13 residues. Per germline, CDR1 LNHDA and CDR2 SQIVND (reference sequence). V lost 3 bases and J 6 bases, leaving 10 bases between the germline ends. CDR3 sequence: CASSIAAPDTQYF. The DNA read from the CDR3 is TGTGCCAGTAGTATCGCGGCTCCGGATACG.

According to its frequency, this clone is medium-sized. One end of the junction varies from germline; a read error may be responsible. The CDR3 end falls 3 residues outside the read, so it is completed with the germline J gene. The chain couples TRBV4-2 to TRBJ2-4; D may be TRBD1 (6 bases). The CDR3 contains 14 residues. Germline V gene lookup returns CDR1 LGHNA and CDR2 YNFKEQ. The CDR3 reads CASSQDWGPDIQYF. CDR3 bases read: TGCGCCAGCAGCCAAGATTGGGGGCCGGACATT.

Comment on this clone: With the read ending 3 residues before the CDR3 end, the germline J gene is used to fill in that end. The rearrangement links TRBV6-2 or TRBV6-3 to TRBJ1-3, with 9 bases fitting TRBD1. This CDR3 is 14 amino acids long. Looked up from germline, CDR1 is MNHEY and CDR2 is SVGEGT. Trimming at V came to 6 bases and at J to 0 bases, leaving 0 bases not matched to a gene. Incomplete CDR3 DNA: TGTGCCAGCAGGACAGGGGGCTCTGGAAACACC. This translates into CASRTGGSGNT. The complete CDR3 protein is CASRTGGSGNTIYF.

Remarks on this clone: The observed sequence ends 3 residues before the CDR3 terminus, with the missing tail filled in from the germline J gene. The rearrangement uses TRBV19 and TRBJ1-4, with a possible D match to TRBD1 (5 bases). The V gene's germline CDR1 is LNHDA and CDR2 SQIVND (reference sequence). The CDR3 is made up of 14 amino acids. The DNA read from the CDR3 is TGTGCCAGTAGTATCGGGGGTTTTAATTCACCA. It specifies CASSIGGFNSP. The entire CDR3 reads CASSIGGFNSPLFF.

Notes on this clone: Read data end 3 residues before the CDR3 end; the end is taken from the germline J gene. The rearrangement links TRBV20-1 to TRBJ2-5, with 12 bases aligning to TRBD2. Germline V gene lookup returns CDR1 DFQATT and CDR2 SNEGSKA (reference sequence). The CDR3 consists of 19 residues. V shed 2 bases, J shed 5 bases, and the junction held 18 bases outside the gene matches. The chain's CDR3 is CSARPATSGGPHVPETQYF. Incomplete CDR3 DNA: TGCAGTGCTAGACCCGCTACTAGCGGGGGGCCTCACGTACCCGAGACC.

Concerning this clone itself: Coverage ceases 3 residues before the CDR3 finishes, and the germline J gene fills in the end. The chain uses TRBV7-3 and TRBJ1-2, with 7 bases that match TRBD1. CDR1 and CDR2 (germline): SGHTA, FQGTGA. This CDR3 comprises 14 residues. The DNA read from the CDR3 is TGTGCCAGCAGCTTAACGGCGGGGACAGATACC. This translates into CASSLTAGTDT. The full CDR3 protein is CASSLTAGTDTYTF.

The CDR3: CASRPWGAGNQPQHF. The DNA read from the CDR3 is TGTGCCAGCAGACCCTGGGGCGCGGGGAACCAGCCC. J is TRBJ1-5 and V is TRBV5-6; D perhaps matches TRBD1 (5 bases). The read gets to within 3 residues of the CDR3 end, and the germline J gene fills in the rest. Trimming pared 5 bases from V and 7 bases from J, leaving 19 bases between. Germline CDR1 reads SGHDT; CDR2 reads YYEEEE. The CDR3 consists of 15 residues.

To note about this clone: The CDR3 extends 3 residues past the end of the read, so its final part is completed from the germline J gene. This chain joins TRBV5-1 and TRBJ1-5; TRBD1 is a possible D gene (6 bases). V was cut by 0 bases and J by 2 bases, with 9 bases left in between. The CDR3 is 15 residues long. Germline V gene lookup returns CDR1 SGHRS and CDR2 YFSETQ. The DNA read from the CDR3 is TGCGCCAGCAGCTTGGAAGGGGGGGGCAATCAGCCC. Its protein is CASSLEGGGNQP. The whole CDR3 sequence reads CASSLEGGGNQPQHF.

This clone registers medium-sized (0.01 to 0.1%) by frequency. The read ends 3 residues shy of where the CDR3 ends; the end is completed using the germline J gene. The J gene is TRBJ2-7, the V gene TRBV19; TRBD2 agrees at 9 bases. Germline CDR1 reads LNHDA; CDR2 reads SQIVND (reference sequence). V shed 5 bases, J shed 4 bases, and the junction held 9 bases outside the gene matches. CDR3 length: 15 amino acids. The CDR3 spells CASSRTGLADYEQYF. The sequenced CDR3 bases are TGTGCCAGTAGTCGGACGGGACTAGCCGATTACGAG.

In regard to this clone: The read ends 3 residues shy of where the CDR3 ends; the end is completed using the germline J gene. This rearrangement joins TRBV19 to TRBJ2-5; the match to TRBD1 covers 8 bases. Germline CDR1 LNHDA, CDR2 SQIVND (reference sequence). CDR3 length: 16 amino acids. The CDR3 sequence: CASSSGRDRSPNTQYF. Incomplete CDR3 DNA: TGTGCCAGTAGTAGTGGCCGGGACAGGTCCCCAAATACC.

Notes on this clone: Read sequence stops 3 residues before the CDR3 end, and the germline J gene provides the missing end. The chain employs TRBV19 and TRBJ1-4; 11 nucleotides align to TRBD1. Germline lookup yields CDR1 LNHDA and CDR2 SQIVND (reference sequence). The CDR3 has 15 amino acids. CDR3 loop: CASSIGTGGGSPLFF. The CDR3 DNA, read in part, is TGTGCCAGTAGTATTGGGACAGGGGGGGGTTCACCA.

A remark on this clone: The read ends 3 residues shy of where the CDR3 ends; the end is completed using the germline J gene. The chain carries TRBV6-2 or TRBV6-3 and TRBJ1-4; D is possibly TRBD1 (5 bases). CDR1 is MNHEY and CDR2 is SVGEGT in the germline V gene. There are 15 residues in the CDR3. Trimming pared 5 bases from V and 0 bases from J, leaving 10 bases between. CDR3 DNA (partial): TGTGCCAGCAGTGTTTGGACACCAACTAATGAAAAA. Its translation is CASSVWTPTNEK. The whole CDR3 protein reads CASSVWTPTNEKLFF.

Notes on this clone: The read halts 3 residues ahead of the CDR3 end, with the missing end drawn from the germline J gene. Other DNA sequences within the sample encode an identical CDR3. J is TRBJ2-5 and V is TRBV2, with D possibly matching TRBD2 (7 bases). Trimming shortened V by 6 bases and J by 4 bases, and 21 bases separated the two germline ends. The CDR3 spans 16 residues. The germline CDR1 and CDR2 sequences are SNHLY and FYNNEI. CDR3 DNA (partial): TGTGCCAGCAGGGATATGGCGGGGAGGGGGGGAGAGACC. It translates to CASRDMAGRGGET. The entire CDR3 reads CASRDMAGRGGETQYF.

In terms of frequency, this clone is medium-sized. The read gets to within 3 residues of the CDR3 end, and the germline J gene fills in the rest. The V gene is TRBV2, the J gene TRBJ2-7; D remains unclear. V lost 3 bases to trimming and J lost 4 bases, with 22 bases between them. This CDR3 is 17 amino acids long. Germline CDR1 is SNHLY and CDR2 is FYNNEI. CDR3 sequence reads: CASSDSFDVGGKYEQYF. The CDR3 bases that were read are TGTGCCAGCAGTGATAGCTTTGACGTTGGCGGCAAATACGAG.